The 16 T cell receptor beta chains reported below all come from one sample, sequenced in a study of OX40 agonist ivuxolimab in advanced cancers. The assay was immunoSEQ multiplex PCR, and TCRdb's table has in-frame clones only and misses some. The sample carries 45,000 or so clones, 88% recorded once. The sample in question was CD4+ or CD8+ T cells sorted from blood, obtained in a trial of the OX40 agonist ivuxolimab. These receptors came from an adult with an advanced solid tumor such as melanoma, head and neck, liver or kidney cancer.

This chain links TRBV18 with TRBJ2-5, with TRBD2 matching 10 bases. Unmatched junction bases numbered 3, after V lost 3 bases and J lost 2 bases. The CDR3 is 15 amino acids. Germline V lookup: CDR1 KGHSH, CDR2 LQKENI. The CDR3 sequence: CASSPRLAGQETQYF. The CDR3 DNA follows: TGTGCCAGCTCACCGAGACTAGCGGGTCAAGAGACCCAGTACTTC.

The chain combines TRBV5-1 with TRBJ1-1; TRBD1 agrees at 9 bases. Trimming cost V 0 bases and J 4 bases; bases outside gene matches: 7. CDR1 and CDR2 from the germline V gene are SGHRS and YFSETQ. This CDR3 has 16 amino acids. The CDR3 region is CASSLVDRGRVTEAFF. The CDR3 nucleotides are TGCGCCAGCAGCTTGGTAGACAGGGGGAGGGTCACTGAAGCTTTCTTT.

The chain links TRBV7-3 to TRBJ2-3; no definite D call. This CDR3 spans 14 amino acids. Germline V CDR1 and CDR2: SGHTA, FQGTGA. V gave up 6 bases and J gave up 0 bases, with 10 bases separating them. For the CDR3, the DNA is TGTGCCAGCAGGGAGAGCTCTAGCACAGATACGCAGTATTTT. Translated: CASRESSSTDTQYF. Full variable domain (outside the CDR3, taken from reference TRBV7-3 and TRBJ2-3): GAGVSQTPSNKVTEKGKYVELRCDPISGHTALYWYRQSLGQGPEFLIYFQGTGAADDSGLPNDRFFAVRPEGSVSTLKIQRTERGDSAVYLCASRESSSTDTQYFGPGTRLTVL.

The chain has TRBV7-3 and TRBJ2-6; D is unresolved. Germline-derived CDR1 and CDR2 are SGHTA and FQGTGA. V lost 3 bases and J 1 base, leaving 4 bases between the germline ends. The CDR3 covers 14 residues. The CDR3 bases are TGTGCCAGCAGCTTGGGGTCTGGGGCCAACGTCCTGACTTTC. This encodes CASSLGSGANVLTF. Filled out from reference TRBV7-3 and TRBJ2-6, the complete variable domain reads GAGVSQTPSNKVTEKGKYVELRCDPISGHTALYWYRQSLGQGPEFLIYFQGTGAADDSGLPNDRFFAVRPEGSVSTLKIQRTERGDSAVYLCASSLGSGANVLTFGAGSRLTVL.

The chain's CDR3 is CASSFRFQQRMNTEAFF. The DNA for the CDR3 is TGTGCCAGCAGCTTCAGGTTTCAACAGAGAATGAACACTGAAGCTTTCTTT. The chain links TRBV5-5 to TRBJ1-1, with unresolved D. Per germline, CDR1 SGHKS and CDR2 YYEKEE (reference sequence). CDR3 length: 17 amino acids. The ends were cut back, 2 bases at V and 0 bases at J, with 17 bases in the middle.

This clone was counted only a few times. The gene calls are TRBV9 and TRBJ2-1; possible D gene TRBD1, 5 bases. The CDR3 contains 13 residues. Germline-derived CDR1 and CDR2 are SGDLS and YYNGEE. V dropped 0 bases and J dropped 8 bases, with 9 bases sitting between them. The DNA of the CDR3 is TGTGCCAGCAGCGTAGTGAGCAGGGATGAGCAGTTCTTC. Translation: CASSVVSRDEQFF.

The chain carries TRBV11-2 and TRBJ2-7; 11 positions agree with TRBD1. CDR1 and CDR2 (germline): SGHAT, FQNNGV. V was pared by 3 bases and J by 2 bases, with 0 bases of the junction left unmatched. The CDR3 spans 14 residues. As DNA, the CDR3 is TGTGCCAGCAGCTTGGGACAGGGGGCCTACGAGCAGTACTTC. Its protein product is CASSLGQGAYEQYF.

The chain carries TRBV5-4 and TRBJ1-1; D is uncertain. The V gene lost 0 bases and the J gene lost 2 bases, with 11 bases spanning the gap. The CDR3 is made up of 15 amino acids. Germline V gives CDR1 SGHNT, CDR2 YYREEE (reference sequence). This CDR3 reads CASSLESYSNTEAFF. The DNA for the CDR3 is TGTGCCAGCAGCTTGGAAAGTTACAGTAACACTGAAGCTTTCTTT. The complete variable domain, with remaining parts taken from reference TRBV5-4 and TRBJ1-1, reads ETGVTQSPTHLIKTRGQQVTLRCSSQSGHNTVSWYQQALGQGPQFIFQYYREEENGRGNFPPRFSGLQFPNYSSELNVNALELDDSALYLCASSLESYSNTEAFFGQGTRLTVV.

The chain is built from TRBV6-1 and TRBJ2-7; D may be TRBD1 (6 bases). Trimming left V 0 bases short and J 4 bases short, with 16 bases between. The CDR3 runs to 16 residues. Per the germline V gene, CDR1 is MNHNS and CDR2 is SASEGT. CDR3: CASSEALLGRGYEQYF. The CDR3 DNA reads TGTGCCAGCAGTGAAGCGCTTCTGGGCAGGGGTTACGAGCAGTACTTC.

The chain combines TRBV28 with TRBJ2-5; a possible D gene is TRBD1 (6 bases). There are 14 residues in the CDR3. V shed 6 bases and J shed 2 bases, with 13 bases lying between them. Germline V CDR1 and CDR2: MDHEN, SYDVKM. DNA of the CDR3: TGTGCCAGCAGCTTCTTAAGGGGGCAAGAGACCCAGTACTTC. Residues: CASSFLRGQETQYF. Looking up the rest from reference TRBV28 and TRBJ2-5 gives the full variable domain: DVKVTQSSRYLVKRTGEKVFLECVQDMDHENMFWYRQDPGLGLRLIYFSYDVKMKEKGDIPEGYSVSREKKERFSLILESASTNQTSMYLCASSFLRGQETQYFGPGTRLLVL.

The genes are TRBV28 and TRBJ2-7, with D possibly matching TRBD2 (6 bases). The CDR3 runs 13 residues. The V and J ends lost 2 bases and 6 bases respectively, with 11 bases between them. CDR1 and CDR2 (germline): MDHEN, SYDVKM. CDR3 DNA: TGTGCCAGCAGTTTAGAAGGAGGGCGCGAGCAGTACTTC. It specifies CASSLEGGREQYF.

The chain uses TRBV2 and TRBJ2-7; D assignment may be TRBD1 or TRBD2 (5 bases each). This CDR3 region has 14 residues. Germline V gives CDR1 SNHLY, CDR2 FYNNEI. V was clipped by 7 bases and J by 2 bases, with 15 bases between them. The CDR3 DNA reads TGTGCCAGCACCCCCGGGACCGGACCCTACGAGCAGTACTTC. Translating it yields CASTPGTGPYEQYF.

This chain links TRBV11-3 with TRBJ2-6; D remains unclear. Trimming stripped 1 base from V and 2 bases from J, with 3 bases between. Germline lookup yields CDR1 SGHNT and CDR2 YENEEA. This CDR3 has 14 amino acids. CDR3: CASSLVAGANVLTF. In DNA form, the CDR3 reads TGTGCCAGCAGCTTAGTAGCTGGGGCCAACGTCCTGACTTTC.

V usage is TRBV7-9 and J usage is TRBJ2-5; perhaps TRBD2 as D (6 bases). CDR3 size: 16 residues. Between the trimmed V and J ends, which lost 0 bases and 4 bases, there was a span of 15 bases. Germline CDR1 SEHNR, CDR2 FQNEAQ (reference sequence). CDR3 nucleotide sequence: TGTGCCAGCAGCTTAGCATTGGGAGGAGGATTAGAGACCCAGTACTTC. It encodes CASSLALGGGLETQYF.

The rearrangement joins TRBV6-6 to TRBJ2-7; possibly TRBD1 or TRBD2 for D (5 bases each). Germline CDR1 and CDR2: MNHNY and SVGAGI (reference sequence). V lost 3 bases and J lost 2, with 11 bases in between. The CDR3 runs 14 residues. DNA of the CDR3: TGTGCCAGCAGTTATGAGGGACCCCCCTACGAGCAGTACTTC. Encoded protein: CASSYEGPPYEQYF.

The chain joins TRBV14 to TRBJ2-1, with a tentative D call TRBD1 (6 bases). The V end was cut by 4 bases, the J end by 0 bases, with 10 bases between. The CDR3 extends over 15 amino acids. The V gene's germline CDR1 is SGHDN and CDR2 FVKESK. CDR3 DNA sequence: TGTGCCAGCAGCCCCCGGGACAACTCCTACAATGAGCAGTTCTTC. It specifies CASSPRDNSYNEQFF.